The 2 T cell receptor beta chains in this list originate from one sample, sequenced in a study of cytomegalovirus exposure and HLA in healthy donors. In the PCR, 60 Vbeta and 13 Jbeta primers were used. Here immunoSEQ multiplex PCR was the method, and the copy in TCRdb shows in-frame clones only, minus some. This sample has approximately 150,000 clones, with approximately 79% found just once. Sequencing was performed on PBMCs. These receptors originate from a woman aged 25-40 years in good health and CMV-seronegative.

The rearrangement links TRBV9 to TRBJ2-7, with TRBD2 identical over 12 bases. The CDR3 extends over 17 amino acids. The germline V gene has CDR1 SGDLS and CDR2 YYNGEE. Trimming cost V 0 bases and J 4 bases; bases outside gene matches: 8. CDR3 DNA: TGTGCCAGCAGCGTAGCGCTAGCGGGAGGGCCCGTGTACGAGCAGTACTTC. It translates to CASSVALAGGPVYEQYF.

V gene TRBV29-1 combines with J gene TRBJ2-2; perhaps TRBD1 as D (6 bases). Germline-derived CDR1 and CDR2 are SQVTM and ANQGSEA. With 7 bases removed from V and 2 bases from J, the gap between germline ends came to 17 bases. This CDR3 region has 15 residues. The CDR3 nucleotides read TGCAGCGGCCTCTCACAGGGATTAAACACCGGGGAGCTGTTTTTT. Its translation is CSGLSQGLNTGELFF.